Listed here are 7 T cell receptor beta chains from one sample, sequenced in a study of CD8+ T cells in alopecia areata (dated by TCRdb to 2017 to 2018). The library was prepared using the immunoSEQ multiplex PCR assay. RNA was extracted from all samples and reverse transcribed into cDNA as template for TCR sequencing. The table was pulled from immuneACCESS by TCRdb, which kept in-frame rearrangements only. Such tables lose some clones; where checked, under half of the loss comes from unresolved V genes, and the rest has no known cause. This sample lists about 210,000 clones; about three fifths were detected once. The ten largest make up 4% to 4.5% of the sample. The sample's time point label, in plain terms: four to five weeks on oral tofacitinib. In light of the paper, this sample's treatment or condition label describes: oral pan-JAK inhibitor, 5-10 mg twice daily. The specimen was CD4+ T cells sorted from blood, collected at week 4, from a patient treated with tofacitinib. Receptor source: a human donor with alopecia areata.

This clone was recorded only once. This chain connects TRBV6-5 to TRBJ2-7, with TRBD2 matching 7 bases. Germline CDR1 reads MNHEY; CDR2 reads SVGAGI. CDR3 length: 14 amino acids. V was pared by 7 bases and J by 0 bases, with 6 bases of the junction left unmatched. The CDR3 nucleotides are TGTGCCAGCATCAACGGGGGGAGCTCCTACGAGCAGTACTTC. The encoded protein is CASINGGSSYEQYF.

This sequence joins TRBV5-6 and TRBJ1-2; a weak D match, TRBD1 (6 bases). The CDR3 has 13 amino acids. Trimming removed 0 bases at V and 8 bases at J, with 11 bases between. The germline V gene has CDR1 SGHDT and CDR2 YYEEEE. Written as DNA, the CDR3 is TGTGCCAGCAGCTTGGCAGGGGCACGCGGCTACACCTTC. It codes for CASSLAGARGYTF.

CDR3 amino acids: CASRGGAAADTQYF. The CDR3 DNA sequence: TGTGCCAGCAGGGGGGGGGCGGCTGCAGATACGCAGTATTTT. The rearrangement uses TRBV6-1 and TRBJ2-3; maybe TRBD2 (7 bases). Germline lookup yields CDR1 MNHNS and CDR2 SASEGT. The ends were cut back, 6 bases at V and 4 bases at J, with 14 bases in the middle. The CDR3 loop spans 14 amino acids.

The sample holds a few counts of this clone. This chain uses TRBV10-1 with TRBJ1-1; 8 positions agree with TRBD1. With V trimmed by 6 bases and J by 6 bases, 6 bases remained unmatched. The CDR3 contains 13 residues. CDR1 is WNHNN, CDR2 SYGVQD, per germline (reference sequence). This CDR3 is CASSSGGLAEAFF. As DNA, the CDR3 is TGCGCCAGCAGCTCAGGGGGCCTCGCTGAAGCTTTCTTT.

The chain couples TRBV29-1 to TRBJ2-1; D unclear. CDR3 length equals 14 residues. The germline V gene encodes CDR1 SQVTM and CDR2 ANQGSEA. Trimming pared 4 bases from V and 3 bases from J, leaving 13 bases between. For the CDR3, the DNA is TGCAGCGTTGTAGGCAGGAGCCTCTACAATGAGCAGTTCTTC. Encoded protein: CSVVGRSLYNEQFF.

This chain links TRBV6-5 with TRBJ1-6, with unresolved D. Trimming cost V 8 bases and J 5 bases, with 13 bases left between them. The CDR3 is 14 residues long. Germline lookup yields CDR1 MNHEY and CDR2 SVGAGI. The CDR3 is CASRSFTDNSPLHF. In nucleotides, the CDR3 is TGTGCCAGCCGGTCATTCACCGATAATTCACCCCTCCACTTT.

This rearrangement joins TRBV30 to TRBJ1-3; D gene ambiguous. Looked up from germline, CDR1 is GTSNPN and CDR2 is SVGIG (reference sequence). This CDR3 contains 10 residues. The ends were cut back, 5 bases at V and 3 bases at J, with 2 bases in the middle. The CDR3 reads CAWGGNTIYF. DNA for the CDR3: TGTGCCTGGGGTGGAAACACCATATATTTT.